The 21 T cell receptor beta chains in this list originate from one sample, sequenced in a study of blood T cells in healthy people across ages. It was with a sample-barcoded 5' primer and a J-beta primer mix that a second PCR of roughly 7 to 12 cycles was run. MiXCR, run by TCRdb on the 5' RACE reads, gives a single entry per CDR3 protein. This table holds some 760,000 distinct CDR3 sequences, around a quarter found once. This sample was shared with a second study, whose subject was T cells of mothers and their children.

The sample taken for sequencing was blood. These receptors all stem from a boy aged 10-17 years in good health.

This chain connects TRBV28 to TRBJ2-5, with D perhaps matching TRBD2 (6 bases). The closer fit of TRBJ2-1 to the DNA end suggests the J call may be wrong. CDR1 is MDHEN and CDR2 is SYDVKM in the germline V gene. This CDR3 has 16 amino acids. This CDR3 reads CASSLSGLAGLSEQFF. The CDR3 DNA reads as TGTGCCAGCAGTTTATCTGGACTGGCGGGACTCAGTGAGCAGTTCTTC.

This rearrangement joins TRBV14 to TRBJ2-6; D is undetermined. V was pared by 4 bases and J by 3 bases, with 7 bases between. This CDR3 comprises 14 residues. Germline CDR1 is SGHDN and CDR2 is FVKESK. The chain's CDR3 is CASSRSYGANVLTF. In DNA, the CDR3 is TGTGCCAGCAGCCGCAGTTATGGGGCCAACGTCCTGACTTTC.

This clonotype has more than one count but fewer than ten. This chain joins TRBV7-2 and TRBJ2-3; 9 nucleotides align to TRBD2. The trim removed 1 base at V and 2 bases at J, leaving 4 bases unmatched. The germline gives CDR1 SGHTA, CDR2 FQGNSA. The CDR3 sequence is 16 residues long. As DNA, the CDR3 is TGTGCCAGCAGCTTAGACCTAGCGGGATACACAGATACGCAGTATTTT. It is translated as CASSLDLAGYTDTQYF.

This chain links TRBV4-1 with TRBJ1-2; 7 nucleotides match TRBD1. CDR1 is MGHRA, CDR2 YSYEKL, per germline. V trimming: 4 bases; J trimming: 7 bases; junction bases outside the gene matches: 0. The CDR3 has 11 amino acids. CDR3 protein: CASSRDSGYTF. Written as DNA, the CDR3 is TGCGCCAGCAGCCGGGACAGTGGCTACACCTTC.

There are a few counts of this clonotype. This chain joins TRBV7-6 and TRBJ2-5; D unresolved. Germline V lookup: CDR1 SGHVS, CDR2 FNYEAQ. Trimming took off 2 bases at V and 3 bases at J, with 13 bases between the two ends. CDR3 length: 15 residues. CDR3 amino acids: CASSLYVGWEETQYF. In nucleotides, the CDR3 is TGTGCCAGCAGCTTATACGTAGGGTGGGAAGAGACCCAGTACTTC.

This clonotype has a handful of counts. The genes are TRBV3-1 and TRBJ2-2, with 8 bases matching TRBD2. The germline V gene has CDR1 LGHDT and CDR2 YNNKEL (reference sequence). CDR3 length: 14 amino acids. The ends lost 3 bases at V and 5 bases at J; junction bases unmatched: 2. CDR3 loop: CASSHGGGTGELFF. CDR3 nucleotide sequence: TGTGCCAGCAGCCACGGCGGGGGGACCGGGGAGCTGTTTTTT.

In its sample, this clonotype was seen a few times. The rearrangement uses TRBV12-3 or TRBV12-4 and TRBJ2-7; D may match TRBD1 or TRBD2 (6 bases each). V gave up 5 bases and J gave up 5 bases, with 19 bases separating them. The CDR3 contains 15 residues. Here the CDR3 DNA reads TGTGCCAGCAGTACCGGGAACAGGGAGGTCGACGAGCAGTACTTC. Translation: CASSTGNREVDEQYF.

The rearrangement joins TRBV5-8 to TRBJ1-1, with a weak D call TRBD1 (5 bases). This CDR3 has 11 residues. Trimming took 5 bases from V and 3 from J, leaving 5 bases between them. Germline assignment: CDR1 SGHTS and CDR2 YDEGEE. CDR3 bases: TGTGCCAGCAGGACAGACACTGAAGCTTTCTTT. Translation: CASRTDTEAFF.

In this sample, this clonotype turned up once. The chain links TRBV7-2 to TRBJ2-6; D may be TRBD1 or TRBD2 (5 bases each). Germline lookup yields CDR1 SGHTA and CDR2 FQGNSA. CDR3 length: 17 amino acids. The V and J ends lost 5 bases and 1 base respectively, with 15 bases between them. The CDR3 sequence: CASSRGRQFSGANVLTF. In nucleotides, the CDR3 is TGTGCCAGCAGCAGGGGACGACAGTTTTCTGGGGCCAACGTCCTGACTTTC.

This clonotype has just one count. No conserved phenylalanine or tryptophan is present at the end of the CDR3, so a read error is the likely explanation. The chain uses TRBV6-6 and TRBJ2-1, with D possibly matching TRBD2 (5 bases). Germline V gene sequence: CDR1 MNHNY, CDR2 SVGAGI (reference sequence). The CDR3 consists of 15 residues. The V gene lost 2 bases and the J gene lost 0 bases, with 8 bases spanning the gap. The CDR3 protein is CASSYEGGSYNEQFL. The CDR3 DNA reads as TGTGCCAGCAGTTACGAGGGCGGCTCCTACAATGAGCAGTTCCTC.

This rearrangement joins TRBV7-8 to TRBJ2-2; 7 bases line up with TRBD1. V was clipped by 10 bases and J by 7 bases; unmatched bases: 12. CDR1 is SGHVS, CDR2 FQNEAQ, per germline. The length of the CDR3 is 14 residues. The CDR3 sequence: CATATGRVGGELFF. The CDR3 DNA reads TGTGCCACCGCGACAGGGCGGGTAGGCGGGGAGCTGTTTTTT.

Turning to this clonotype: A much more abundant neighbour one base away suggests this may be a read error. The gene calls are TRBV15 and TRBJ1-2; a weak D match, TRBD1 (5 bases). The CDR3 extends over 15 amino acids. Germline CDR1 reads LNHNV; CDR2 reads YYDKDF (reference sequence). The CDR3 bases are TGTGCCACCAGCAGAGAAGAGGCAGGGTTGGATGGCTACGCCTTC. Amino acids: CATSREEAGLDGYAF.

Of note for this clonotype: One end of the junction does not line up with germline, which may come from a read error. This chain uses TRBV10-3 with TRBJ2-2; 8 nucleotides line up with TRBD1. The CDR3 totals 16 residues. CDR1 is ENHRY and CDR2 is SYGVKD in the germline V gene. CDR3 protein: CTISESTGANTGELFF. CDR3 nucleotide sequence: TGTACCATCAGTGAATCGACAGGGGCGAACACCGGGGAGCTGTTTTTT.

Only one count was recorded for this clonotype. V is TRBV7-9 and J is TRBJ2-7; 14 bases map to TRBD2. Germline V gene data show CDR1 as SEHNR and CDR2 as FQNEAQ (reference sequence). CDR3 length: 18 amino acids. After removal of 5 bases from V and 3 bases from J, the junction contained 12 bases not matched to a gene. In nucleotides, the CDR3 is TGTGCCAGCAGCCGGATAGGACTAGCGGGAGGACGTAGCTACGAGCAGTACTTC. Translating gives CASSRIGLAGGRSYEQYF.

The chain carries TRBV20-1 and TRBJ2-1; D remains unclear. The germline V gene encodes CDR1 DFQATT and CDR2 SNEGSKA (reference sequence). Trimming pared 0 bases from V and 0 bases from J, leaving 12 bases between. This CDR3 contains 16 residues. The CDR3 region is CSARDHKTPSYNEQFF. The CDR3 DNA is TGCAGTGCTAGAGATCATAAGACACCCTCCTACAATGAGCAGTTCTTC.

The genes are TRBV15 and TRBJ1-5; D not resolved. The V end was cut by 3 bases, the J end by 6 bases, with 18 bases between. Germline V gene data show CDR1 as LNHNV and CDR2 as YYDKDF (reference sequence). The CDR3 spans 16 residues. The CDR3 DNA is TGTGCCACCAGCAGCTTGACGGAGGCGTTAGGTCAGCCCCAGCATTTT. It translates to CATSSLTEALGQPQHF.

This sequence joins TRBV10-3 and TRBJ2-7, with D possibly matching TRBD1 (6 bases). The germline V and J ends were trimmed by 2 bases and 3 bases, with 8 bases remaining between them. This CDR3 spans 13 amino acids. Germline V lookup: CDR1 ENHRY, CDR2 SYGVKD. The CDR3: CAISETGNYEQYF. CDR3 DNA sequence: TGTGCCATCAGTGAGACAGGGAACTACGAGCAGTACTTC.

J is TRBJ2-7 and V is TRBV7-3; D remains ambiguous. This CDR3 has 14 residues. Trimming took 9 bases from V and 3 from J, leaving 18 bases between them. Germline CDR1 SGHTA, CDR2 FQGTGA. The CDR3 bases are TGTGCCAGGGGTGAGTCGGAGCTGGGCTACGAGCAGTACTTC. Translated: CARGESELGYEQYF.

In its sample, this clonotype was seen a few times. The chain recombines TRBV2 with TRBJ2-5, with D possibly matching TRBD2 (5 bases). The end of the DNA is better explained by TRBJ2-7, so the J call may be wrong. The length of the CDR3 is 12 residues. Germline V gene sequence: CDR1 SNHLY, CDR2 FYNNEI. The DNA of the CDR3 is TGTGCCAGCTGCGGGCAGCTATACGAGCAGTACTTC. This translates into CASCGQLYEQYF.

The V call is TRBV4-1, the J call TRBJ2-5; D remains ambiguous. This CDR3 spans 17 amino acids. Germline V gene sequence: CDR1 MGHRA, CDR2 YSYEKL. Between the trimmed V and J ends, which lost 3 bases and 3 bases, there was a span of 20 bases. The DNA of the CDR3 is TGCGCCAGCAGCCAGGGTCGTGGCAACGGCCGAGAAGAGACCCAGTACTTC. As protein: CASSQGRGNGREETQYF.

With regard to this clonotype: The junction differs from germline at one of its ends, possibly a read error. This sequence joins TRBV7-9 and TRBJ2-5, with D possibly matching TRBD1 (6 bases). CDR3 size: 16 residues. CDR1 is SEHNR, CDR2 FQNEAQ, per germline (reference sequence). CDR3 amino acids: CASSLPLQQGQEAQYF. CDR3 nucleotides: TGTGCCAGCAGCCTCCCCTTACAACAGGGCCAAGAGGCCCAGTACTTC.